This T cell receptor (beta chain) was recorded in a study of identical twins. Broader study findings: With abundant cord blood beta clonotypes, insertions were fewer; memory repertoires showed no such pattern. Diverse VJ usage suggested most zero-insertion clonotypes were not invariant T cells.

TCRdb called the 5' RACE reads again in MiXCR, with one record for every CDR3 protein. Here the sample spans 500,000 to 550,000 distinct CDR3 sequences, 20% to 25% being singletons. On this clonotype itself: Its specificity is not known.

The CDR3 runs 12 residues. Germline CDR1 and CDR2: SGHVS and FNYEAQ. V lost 1 base and J 12 bases, leaving 10 bases between the germline ends. This sample also appeared in a second study, on yellow fever vaccine responses in identical twins. According to that study: The authors reported partly convergent, partly personalized vaccine responses in identical twins.

The clonotype comes from a woman under 30 in good health. The sample consisted of CD4+ T cells sorted from blood. J is TRBJ2-1 and V is TRBV7-6; a weak D match, TRBD2 (5 bases). CDR3 protein: CASSLDRAGQFF. Here the CDR3 DNA reads TGTGCCAGCAGCTTAGACCGGGCGGGGCAGTTCTTC.